This T cell receptor (beta chain) was found in a study of CD8+CD57+ T cells in acquired aplastic anemia. The template used for profiling TCR beta VDJ and CDR3 was genomic DNA. One entry per CDR3 protein results from TCRdb running MiXCR on the reads. The repertoire holds 190,000 or so distinct CDR3 sequences, about half seen once, with about 1.8% in the top ten. Whoever was chosen for sequencing had shown CD8+CD57+ cell expansion by flow cytometry. This CDR3 region has 14 residues. From germline, CDR1 is SEHNR and CDR2 FQNEAQ (reference sequence). Deletions cut 3 bases from V and 7 bases from J, with 15 bases between.

Material: sorted CD4+, CD8+, or CD8+CD57+ T cells (not recorded which) from PBMCs. The rearrangement joins TRBV7-9 to TRBJ1-1; D call uncertain. The sequence came from a human donor with aplastic anemia. The CDR3 sequence is CASSLGRSLIEAFF. The CDR3 nucleotides read TGTGCCAGCAGCTTGGGCAGGAGCCTTATTGAAGCTTTCTTT.